This T cell receptor (beta chain) came from a study of blood T cells in healthy people across ages. Study at large: For every two T cells, template switching captured about one barcoded beta molecule.

PCR was performed a second time for roughly 7 to 11 cycles using a sample-barcoded 5' primer and a J-beta primer mix. Any given sample supplied a minimum of 3 million CDR3-containing paired-end reads. TCRdb analysed the 5' RACE reads with MiXCR anew, one entry per CDR3 protein. The data hold roughly 900,000 distinct CDR3 sequences, with more than 25% observed a single time. The V and J ends lost 2 bases and 2 bases respectively, with 9 bases between them. The length of the CDR3 is 14 residues. CDR1 is SGHVS, CDR2 FQNEAQ, per germline. Ten or more counts support this clonotype. Its cognate antigen is unknown. General study results and limits: Diversity of TCR beta per million T cells declined in a roughly linear way with age.

All donors came from Russia, were Caucasian and healthy, and spanned ages roughly 6 to 95. The chain has TRBV7-8 and TRBJ2-5; D is ambiguous. Specimen: blood. The clonotype was recovered from an elderly woman in good health. The CDR3 DNA reads TGTGCCAGCAGCTTAATCGTAAAACAAGAGACCCAGTACTTC. It is translated as CASSLIVKQETQYF.